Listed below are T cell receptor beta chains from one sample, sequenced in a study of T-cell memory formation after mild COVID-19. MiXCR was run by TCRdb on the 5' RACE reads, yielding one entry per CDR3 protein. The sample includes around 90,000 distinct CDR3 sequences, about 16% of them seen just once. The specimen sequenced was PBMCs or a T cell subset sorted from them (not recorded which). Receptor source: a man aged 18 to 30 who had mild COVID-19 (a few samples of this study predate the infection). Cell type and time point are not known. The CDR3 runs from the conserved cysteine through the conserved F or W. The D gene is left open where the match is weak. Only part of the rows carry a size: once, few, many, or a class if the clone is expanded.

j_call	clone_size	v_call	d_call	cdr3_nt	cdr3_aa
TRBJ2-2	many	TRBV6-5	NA	TGTGCCAGCAGGATGTCCGGATCCCCCGGGGAGCTGTTTTTT	CASRMSGSPGELFF
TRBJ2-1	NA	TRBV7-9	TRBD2	TGTGCCAGCAGTAAAATAGGGGGTACTAGCGGGGCCTCCTACAATGAGCAGTTCTTC	CASSKIGGTSGASYNEQFF
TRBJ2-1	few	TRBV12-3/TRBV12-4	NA	TGTGCCAGCAGCGGGGGGCACTACAATGAGCAGTTCTTC	CASSGGHYNEQFF
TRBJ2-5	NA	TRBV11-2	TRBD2	TGTGCCAGCAGCTCTGGGACTAGCGGGGGCGAGACCCAGTACTTC	CASSSGTSGGETQYF
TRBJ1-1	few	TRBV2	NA	TGTGCCAGCAGGGAGGGTAGGTGGAACACTGAAGCTTTCTTT	CASREGRWNTEAFF
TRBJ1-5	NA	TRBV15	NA	TGTGCCACCAGCAGAGACCGTGGGCCAAATCAGCCCCAGCATTTT	CATSRDRGPNQPQHF
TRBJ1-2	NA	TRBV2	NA	TGTGCCAGCAGTGAAGGTCCGGGGCTCGGCTACACCTTC	CASSEGPGLGYTF
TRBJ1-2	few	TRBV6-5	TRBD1	TGTGCCACCCAGCCCGTGACAGGGGGCTTTGGCTACACCTTC	CATQPVTGGFGYTF
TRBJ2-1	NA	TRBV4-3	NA	TGCGCCAGCAGCCAGGAGAGACAGATCTACAATGAGCAGTTCTTC	CASSQERQIYNEQFF
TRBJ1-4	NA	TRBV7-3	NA	TGTGCCAGCAGCTTAATCCCTCGCCGGGGAGGGGGTGAAAAACTGTTTTTT	CASSLIPRRGGGEKLFF
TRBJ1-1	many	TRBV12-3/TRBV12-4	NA	TGTGCCAGCAGTTCGTTGACAGATATTGAAGCTTTCTTT	CASSSLTDIEAFF
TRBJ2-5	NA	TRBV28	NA	TGTGCCAGCAGTTTAGGGGCTGTGAGCGGAGAGACCCAGTACTTC	CASSLGAVSGETQYF